This T cell receptor beta chain was captured in a study of cytotoxic CD8 clonotypes in ibrutinib-treated CLL. Germline V CDR1 and CDR2: KGHSH, LQKENI. The CDR3 extends over 15 amino acids. With 3 bases clipped from V and 4 bases from J, the junction kept 7 bases outside the gene matches. Sequencing sought depths of 1 in 200,000 to 1 in 1 million T cells. Here immunoSEQ multiplex PCR was the method, and the copy in TCRdb shows in-frame clones only, minus some. The sample lists 330,000 or so clones, over 60% occurring once. This TCR came from a human donor with chronic lymphocytic leukemia. The chain employs TRBV18 and TRBJ1-2; 8 bases align to TRBD1. The sequencing here drew on PBMCs, taken after 36 months of ibrutinib treatment. Written as DNA, the CDR3 is TGTGCCAGCTCACCCGTTCGGACAGGGCTCTATGGCTACACCTTC. It specifies CASSPVRTGLYGYTF.